A selection of T cell receptor beta chains follows, all from one sample in a study of T cells in Graves' hyperthyroidism and ophthalmopathy. MiXCR was run by TCRdb on the multiplex PCR reads, yielding one entry per CDR3 protein. The sample has around 720,000 distinct CDR3 sequences, roughly 32% seen once. The sequenced material came from blood. These receptors originate from a woman between 35 and 50 years old with Graves' hyperthyroidism. Both conserved end residues are part of each CDR3. Each record gives: J gene, D gene, V gene, clone size, CDR3 DNA, CDR3 protein. D genes are given only for firm matches. A row's size may be missing; if present it is once, few, many or a size class.

TRBJ1-2 | - | TRBV5-1 | - | TGCGCCAGCAGCTACGGGACGCCGGACTATGGCTACACCTTC | CASSYGTPDYGYTF
TRBJ1-2 | - | TRBV3-1 | - | TGTGCCAGCAGCCAAGAGGGACAACCTCGGGGTGGCTACACCTTC | CASSQEGQPRGGYTF
TRBJ2-3 | - | TRBV5-1 | once | TGTGCCAGCAGCTTGAGGTTTTCGGCAGATACGCAGTATTTT | CASSLRFSADTQYF
TRBJ2-7 | TRBD1 | TRBV7-9 | - | TGTGCCAGCAGCAAAAGGACAGGGTTAACCTACGAGCAGTACTTC | CASSKRTGLTYEQYF
TRBJ2-3 | - | TRBV2 | - | TGTGCCAGCAGTGACTGGACTAGCACAGATACGCAGTATTTT | CASSDWTSTDTQYF
TRBJ2-7 | TRBD1 | TRBV4-3 | - | TGCGCCAGCAGCCAAGATCGGGGGACAGGGAGCTACGAGCAGTACTTC | CASSQDRGTGSYEQYF
TRBJ2-2 | - | TRBV6-1 | - | TGTGCGAGCCGACCAGGGAACACCGGGGAGCTGTTTTTT | CASRPGNTGELFF
TRBJ1-2 | TRBD1 | TRBV10-3 | - | TGTGCCACCACTGGACAGGGGGCTGACTATGGCTACACCTTC | CATTGQGADYGYTF
TRBJ1-2 | - | TRBV25-1 | - | TGTGCCAGCTTAGATCAGGGGCGCAACTATGGCTACACCTTC | CASLDQGRNYGYTF
TRBJ1-5 | - | TRBV14 | few | TGTGCCAGCAGCCAAGTTAGCCAGTCTTTTCTCCAGCCCCAGCATTTT | CASSQVSQSFLQPQHF
TRBJ1-6 | TRBD1 | TRBV6-6 | - | TGTGCCAGCATCCAGGGGGCGGGGAGAAACTCACCCCTCCACTTT | CASIQGAGRNSPLHF
TRBJ2-7 | - | TRBV20-1 | - | TGCAGTGCTAATTACTACCAAACACCCTACGAGCAGTACTTC | CSANYYQTPYEQYF
TRBJ2-1 | - | TRBV12-3/TRBV12-4 | - | TGTGCCAGCAGTCCTGTTTCCCGTCTCGTGTTCTTC | CASSPVSRLVFF
TRBJ1-5 | TRBD1 | TRBV24-1 | many | TGTGCCACTGGGACAGGGCCGACTTTGAGCAATCAGCCCCAGCATTTT | CATGTGPTLSNQPQHF
TRBJ1-1 | - | TRBV13 | - | TGTGCCAGCAGTTGGGGGGCGCGGGCTTTCTTT | CASSWGARAFF
TRBJ1-3 | - | TRBV25-1 | once | TGTGCCAGCTCACCCTGGGGGCACAAGAGCTCTGGAAACACCATATATTTT | CASSPWGHKSSGNTIYF
TRBJ1-3 | - | TRBV7-9 | - | TGTGCCAGCAGCAGCCAACAGGCTCGCTCTGGAAACACCATATATTTT | CASSSQQARSGNTIYF
TRBJ2-2 | TRBD2 | TRBV7-2 | many | TGTGCCAGCAGCTTCGTGGGAGGGATATCGGCCGGGGAGCTGTTTTTT | CASSFVGGISAGELFF
TRBJ2-7 | TRBD2 | TRBV7-3 | - | TGTGCCAGCAGCCGGGAGGTCGGGAGGGCCTCCGAGCAGTACTTC | CASSREVGRASEQYF
TRBJ1-1 | TRBD1 | TRBV20-1 | few | TGCAGTGTCAACAGGGGGGTGTACACTGAAGCTTTCTTT | CSVNRGVYTEAFF
TRBJ1-5 | - | TRBV7-9 | few | TGTGCCAGCAGCCCCGCGGGGGGGATTCATCAGCCCCAGCATTTT | CASSPAGGIHQPQHF
TRBJ2-7 | TRBD1 | TRBV4-3 | - | TGCGCCAGCAGCCAGGGACAGGGGGCGATGGCGCAGTACTTC | CASSQGQGAMAQYF
TRBJ1-2 | - | TRBV6-5 | many | TGTGCCAGCAGTTACTCGACTAGGCAGGCAGCTAACTATGGCTACACCTTC | CASSYSTRQAANYGYTF
TRBJ2-5 | - | TRBV7-3 | - | TGTGCCAGCAGACCTCGGACCGTCGGCGAGACCCAGTACTTC | CASRPRTVGETQYF
TRBJ2-7 | - | TRBV20-1 | - | TGCAGTGCTCAGAATCCTACCTACGAGCAGTACTTC | CSAQNPTYEQYF
TRBJ2-5 | - | TRBV18 | - | TGTGCCAGCTCACCAAGCAGTAGGGTAGAGACCCAGTACTTC | CASSPSSRVETQYF
TRBJ2-5 | TRBD2 | TRBV7-2 | many | TGTGCCAGCAGCTACGTAGCGGGGGGGAAAGAGACCCAGTACTTC | CASSYVAGGKETQYF
TRBJ1-1 | - | TRBV7-9 | - | TGTGCCAGCACAGGGCAGGGTGGCCTTGGCACTGAAGCTTTCTTT | CASTGQGGLGTEAFF
TRBJ2-4 | - | TRBV20-1 | - | TGCAGTGCTATAGGGCTAGCCAAAAACATTCAGTACTTC | CSAIGLAKNIQYF
TRBJ2-2 | - | TRBV2 | many | TGTGCCAGCAGAGGACAGAACACCGGGGAGCTGTTTTTT | CASRGQNTGELFF
TRBJ2-2 | TRBD2 | TRBV10-3 | - | TGTGCCGTCTCGAGCGGGGACACCGGGGAGCTGTTTTTT | CAVSSGDTGELFF
TRBJ2-7 | - | TRBV12-3/TRBV12-4 | few | TGTGCCAGCAGCCCCCTCAAACTGTTGAGTGACGAGCAGTACTTC | CASSPLKLLSDEQYF
TRBJ2-5 | TRBD1 | TRBV7-8 | - | TGTGCCAGCAGCTTAGATCTGGGTCAGGGGGCTCGTGAGACCCAGTACTTC | CASSLDLGQGARETQYF
TRBJ1-1 | - | TRBV10-3 | - | TGTGCCATCAGTTGGGGTGACACTGAAGCTTTCTTT | CAISWGDTEAFF
TRBJ2-6 | - | TRBV19 | many | TGTGCCAGTAGTATCGATTACCCTGGGGCCAACGTCCTGACTTTC | CASSIDYPGANVLTF
TRBJ1-1 | - | TRBV6-5 | few | TGTGCCAGCATCCGCCGGGTGGAGACTGAAGCTTTCTTT | CASIRRVETEAFF
TRBJ2-7 | - | TRBV5-1 | many | TGCGCCAGCAGCTTGGTAGGCGGAAACTCCGAGCAGTACTTC | CASSLVGGNSEQYF
TRBJ1-6 | - | TRBV30 | - | TGTGCCTGGAGTGGACGGTATAATTCACCCCTCCACTTT | CAWSGRYNSPLHF
TRBJ2-1 | - | TRBV12-3/TRBV12-4 | - | TGTGCCAGCAGGGGACTCGGGGGCGCGCAGTTCTTC | CASRGLGGAQFF
TRBJ2-5 | TRBD1 | TRBV12-3/TRBV12-4 | many | TGTGCCAGCAGTGCGACAGGGGTCAGAGAGACCCAGTACTTC | CASSATGVRETQYF
TRBJ1-3 | - | TRBV29-1 | - | TGCAGCGTCGTAAGCTCTGGAAACACCATATATTTT | CSVVSSGNTIYF
TRBJ1-4 | TRBD1 | TRBV11-2 | many | TGTGCCAGCTCTAAGGGACAGTTAAATGAAAAACTGTTTTTT | CASSKGQLNEKLFF
TRBJ2-7 | TRBD1 | TRBV20-1 | - | TGCAGTGCATGGACAGGGACATCCTACGAGCAGTACTTC | CSAWTGTSYEQYF
TRBJ2-7 | - | TRBV5-4 | - | TGTGCCAGCAGCCAGCAAACGGGGTCCTCCTACGAGCAGTACTTC | CASSQQTGSSYEQYF
TRBJ2-3 | - | TRBV29-1 | few | TGCAGCGTTGTGTCACAGAACACAGATACGCAGTATTTT | CSVVSQNTDTQYF
TRBJ1-4 | TRBD1 | TRBV7-9 | - | TGTGCCAGCAGCCAAGTGCGACAGGGCCTATTTGAAAAACTGTTTTTT | CASSQVRQGLFEKLFF
TRBJ1-1 | TRBD1 | TRBV25-1 | once | TGTGCCAGCATTTTTACAGGGGAAACTGAAGCTTTCTTT | CASIFTGETEAFF
TRBJ1-2 | TRBD1 | TRBV19 | - | TGTGCCAGTAGTGACTGGACAGGGACACGGAATGGCTACACCTTC | CASSDWTGTRNGYTF
TRBJ1-1 | TRBD1 | TRBV25-1 | - | TGTGCCAGCAGTATTTGGACAGGGGATCGCACTGAAGCTTTCTTT | CASSIWTGDRTEAFF
TRBJ1-5 | - | TRBV7-9 | - | TGTGCCAGCAGCTCTGGAGACAAAGGTCAGCCCCAGCATTTT | CASSSGDKGQPQHF
TRBJ2-3 | - | TRBV2 | few | TGTGCCAGCAGTGGTCGCACAGATACGCAGTATTTT | CASSGRTDTQYF
TRBJ2-5 | TRBD1 | TRBV12-3/TRBV12-4 | few | TGTGCCAGCAGTTTAATCTGGGACAGGCCATATCAAGAGACCCAGTACTTC | CASSLIWDRPYQETQYF
TRBJ2-7 | TRBD2 | TRBV20-1 | - | TGCAGTGCCCGATTACTAGCGCGAACCTACGAGCAGTACTTC | CSARLLARTYEQYF
TRBJ1-1 | TRBD1 | TRBV2 | - | TGTGGTTCCGGGACAGGGAGAATGAACACTGAAGCTTTCTTT | CGSGTGRMNTEAFF
TRBJ1-1 | - | TRBV18 | - | TGTGCCAGCTCACCACCGAACCCTCCCGATGTAGCTTTCTTT | CASSPPNPPDVAFF
TRBJ2-7 | TRBD1 | TRBV4-2 | - | TGTGCCAGCAGCGGCACAGGGGGCCTGCGGGAGCAGTACTTC | CASSGTGGLREQYF
TRBJ2-7 | - | TRBV7-3 | - | TGTGCCAGCAGCCCCACCGGGCAGGCGGCAGATACGCAGTACTTC | CASSPTGQAADTQYF
TRBJ1-1 | - | TRBV20-1 | many | TGCAGTGCCCCCTACGAAAGCACTGAAGCTTTCTTT | CSAPYESTEAFF
TRBJ2-1 | - | TRBV12-3/TRBV12-4 | - | TGTGCCAGCAGTTACCACGGAGTCGGTTACGAGCAGTTCTTC | CASSYHGVGYEQFF